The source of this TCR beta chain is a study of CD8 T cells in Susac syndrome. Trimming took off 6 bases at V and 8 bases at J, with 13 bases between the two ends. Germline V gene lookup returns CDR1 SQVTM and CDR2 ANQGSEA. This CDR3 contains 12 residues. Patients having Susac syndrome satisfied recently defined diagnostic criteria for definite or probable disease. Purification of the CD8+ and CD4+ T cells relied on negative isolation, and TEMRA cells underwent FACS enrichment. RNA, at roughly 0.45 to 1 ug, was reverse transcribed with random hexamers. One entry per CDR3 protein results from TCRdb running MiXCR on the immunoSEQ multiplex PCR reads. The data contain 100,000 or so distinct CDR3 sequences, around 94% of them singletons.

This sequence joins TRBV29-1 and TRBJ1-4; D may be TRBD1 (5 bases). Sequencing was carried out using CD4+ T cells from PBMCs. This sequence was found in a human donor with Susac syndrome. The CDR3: CSVQDGGEKLFF. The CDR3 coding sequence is TGCAGCGTCCAGGACGGGGGGGAAAAACTGTTTTTT.